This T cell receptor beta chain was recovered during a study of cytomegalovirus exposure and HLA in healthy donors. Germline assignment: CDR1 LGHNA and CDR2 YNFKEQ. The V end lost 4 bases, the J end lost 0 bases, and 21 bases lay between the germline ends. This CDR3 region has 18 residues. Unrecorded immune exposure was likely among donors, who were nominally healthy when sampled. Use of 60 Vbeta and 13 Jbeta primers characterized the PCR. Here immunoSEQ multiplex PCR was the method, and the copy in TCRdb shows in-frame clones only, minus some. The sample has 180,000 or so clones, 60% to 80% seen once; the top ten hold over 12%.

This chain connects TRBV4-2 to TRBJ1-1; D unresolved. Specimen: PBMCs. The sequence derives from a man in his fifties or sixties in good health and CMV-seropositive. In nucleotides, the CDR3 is TGTGCCAGCAGCCGCCCCCCCTCGGGAGGGCAAATGAACACTGAAGCTTTCTTT. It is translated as CASSRPPSGGQMNTEAFF.